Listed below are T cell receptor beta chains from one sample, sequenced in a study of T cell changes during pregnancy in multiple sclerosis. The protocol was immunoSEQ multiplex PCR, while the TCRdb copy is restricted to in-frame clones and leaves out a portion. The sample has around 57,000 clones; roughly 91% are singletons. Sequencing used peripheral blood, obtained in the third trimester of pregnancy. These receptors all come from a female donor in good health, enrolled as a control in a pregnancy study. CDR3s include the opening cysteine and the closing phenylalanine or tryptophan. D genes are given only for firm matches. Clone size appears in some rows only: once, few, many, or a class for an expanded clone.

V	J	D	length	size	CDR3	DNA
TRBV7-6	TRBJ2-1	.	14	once	CASSSRDSYNEQFF	TGTGCCAGCAGTTCCCGGGACTCCTACAATGAGCAGTTCTTC
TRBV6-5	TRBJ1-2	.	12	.	CASSLDSLGYTF	TGTGCCAGCAGTTTGGACAGTCTTGGCTACACCTTC
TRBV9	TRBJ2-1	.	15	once	CASSGGGGASNEQFF	TGTGCCAGCAGCGGGGGAGGGGGGGCCTCCAATGAGCAGTTCTTC
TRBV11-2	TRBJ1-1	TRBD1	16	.	CASTIGQGGVGTEAFF	TGTGCCAGCACCATCGGACAGGGGGGGGTGGGCACTGAAGCTTTCTTT
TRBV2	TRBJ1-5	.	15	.	CASSVGRQLNQPQHF	TGTGCCAGCAGTGTCGGTCGACAGCTCAATCAGCCCCAGCATTTT
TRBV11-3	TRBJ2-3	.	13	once	CASSLEGGDTQYF	TGTGCCAGCAGCTTGGAGGGTGGAGATACGCAGTATTTT
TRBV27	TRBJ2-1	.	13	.	CASSLGLPTEQFF	TGTGCCAGCAGTTTGGGACTTCCCACGGAGCAGTTCTTC
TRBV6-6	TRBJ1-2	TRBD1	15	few	CASSTRDRGNYGYTF	TGTGCCAGCAGTACCCGGGACAGGGGAAACTATGGCTACACCTTC
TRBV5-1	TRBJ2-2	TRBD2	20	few	CASSLAGGSGRGMDTGELFF	TGCGCCAGCAGCTTGGCCGGAGGAAGCGGGAGGGGTATGGACACCGGGGAGCTGTTTTTT
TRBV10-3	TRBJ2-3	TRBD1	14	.	CAINGDSSTDTQYF	TGTGCCATCAACGGGGACAGTTCCACAGATACGCAGTATTTT
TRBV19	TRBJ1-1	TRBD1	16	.	CASSTRDRGGGTEAFF	TGTGCCAGTAGTACCCGGGACAGGGGGGGAGGCACTGAAGCTTTCTTT
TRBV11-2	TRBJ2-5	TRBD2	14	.	CASKGGGAQETQYF	TGTGCCAGCAAGGGCGGGGGGGCCCAAGAGACCCAGTACTTC
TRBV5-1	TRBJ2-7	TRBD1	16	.	CASSDGQGIVPGEQYF	TGCGCCAGCAGCGACGGACAGGGGATCGTTCCGGGTGAGCAGTACTTC
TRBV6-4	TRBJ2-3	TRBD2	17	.	CASSPAMLAGRSDTQYF	TGTGCCAGCAGTCCCGCCATGCTAGCGGGGAGGTCAGATACGCAGTATTTT